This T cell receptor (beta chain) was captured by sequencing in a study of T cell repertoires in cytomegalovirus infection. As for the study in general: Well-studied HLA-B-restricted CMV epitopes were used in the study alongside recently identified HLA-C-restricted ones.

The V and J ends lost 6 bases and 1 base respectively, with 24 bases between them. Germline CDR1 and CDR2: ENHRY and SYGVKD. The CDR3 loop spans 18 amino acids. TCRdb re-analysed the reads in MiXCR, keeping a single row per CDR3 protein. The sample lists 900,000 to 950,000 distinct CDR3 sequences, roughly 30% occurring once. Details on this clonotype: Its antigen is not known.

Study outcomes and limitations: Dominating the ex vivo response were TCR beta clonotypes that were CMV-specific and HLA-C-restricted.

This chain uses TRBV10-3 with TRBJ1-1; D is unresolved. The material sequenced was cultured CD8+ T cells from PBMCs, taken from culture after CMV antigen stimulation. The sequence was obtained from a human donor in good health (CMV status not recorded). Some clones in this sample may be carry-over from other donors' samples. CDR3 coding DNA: TGTGCCATCAGCGTAATAACCGAGACACCTAACGGGAACACTGAAGCTTTCTTT. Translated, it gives CAISVITETPNGNTEAFF.